This T cell receptor beta chain was captured in a study of T cell responses to AZD1222 COVID-19 vaccine. Study-wide results and limits: Only 5 or 6 people who got AZD1222 tested seropositive at baseline. A rise in Spike-specific TCR breadth and depth followed two AZD1222 doses. Repertoire sampling was restricted to post-peak T cell response timepoints. Females outnumbered males among donors, who were mostly white British; clonal diversity was possibly underestimated.

A remark on this clone: Its antigen is still unknown.

Libraries were prepared by immunoSEQ multiplex PCR; TCRdb keeps only in-frame clonotypes and omits some of them. Here the sample spans 140,000 to 150,000 clones, around nine tenths being singletons. The J segment lost 6 bases and the V segment lost 2 bases, leaving 10 bases of the junction unmatched. This CDR3 spans 16 amino acids. Germline-derived CDR1 and CDR2 are SGHAT and FQNNGV. The source is an adult in good health. Sequenced material: peripheral blood, taken on day 0 of AZD1222 vaccination. The chain combines TRBV11-2 with TRBJ2-1; 7 bases agree with TRBD2. The chain's CDR3 is CASSLISSSGGNEQFF. CDR3 bases: TGTGCCAGCAGCTTAATTTCCTCTAGCGGAGGCAATGAGCAGTTCTTC. Drawing the rest from reference TRBV11-2 and TRBJ2-1, the complete variable domain is EAGVAQSPRYKIIEKRQSVAFWCNPISGHATLYWYQQILGQGPKLLIQFQNNGVVDDSQLPKDRFSAERLKGVDSTLKIQPAKLEDSAVYLCASSLISSSGGNEQFFGPGTRLTVL.